This entry lists 13 T cell receptor beta chains sequenced from one sample in a study of spatial heterogeneity in lung cancer (dated 2019 in TCRdb). The library was built by means of 5' RACE. Instrument used: NextSeq 500. The public reads were reanalyzed by TCRdb: fastp trimming at Q25, MiXCR alignment, in-frame beta chains only. Entries are consolidated by CDR3 protein sequence, retaining the most common genes and DNA. The sample table shows some 110,000 distinct CDR3 sequences, and more than 9% are seen once. The ten largest clones take up 15% to 20% of the sample. The time point label corresponds to: blood at routine non-recurrence follow-up after resection. For TCR sequencing, whole RNA was extracted from tumor and nontumor lung tissue, or from cryopreserved PBMC samples, and no cell sorting was done. Sequenced material: PBMCs, taken at follow-up. The receptors originated from a male donor with early-stage non-small cell lung cancer.

This clonotype occurred a few times. In DNA form, the CDR3 reads TGTGCCATCAGGGGGCGAAATGAGCAGTTCTTC. It yields the protein CAIRGRNEQFF. This sequence joins TRBV10-3 and TRBJ2-1, with D perhaps TRBD1 (5 bases). The germline gives CDR1 ENHRY, CDR2 SYGVKD. V was pared by 6 bases and J by 7 bases, with 7 bases between. CDR3 length: 11 amino acids.

The chain carries TRBV7-2 and TRBJ1-2; the D gene is possibly TRBD1 (6 bases). V was trimmed by 5 bases and J by 4 bases, leaving 11 bases between them. The CDR3 runs to 13 residues. Germline V lookup: CDR1 SGHTA, CDR2 FQGNSA. CDR3 loop: CASSADRFYGYTF. The CDR3 DNA is TGTGCCAGCAGCGCGGACAGATTCTATGGCTACACCTTC.

This clonotype came up many times. The chain employs TRBV11-2 and TRBJ1-1, with 7 bases lining up with TRBD1. CDR1 is SGHAT, CDR2 FQNNGV, per germline. V gave up 6 bases and J gave up 1 base; unmatched junction bases: 2. This CDR3 has 13 amino acids. The CDR3 region has the DNA TGTGCCAGCAGGTGGACAGGGAACACTGAAGCTTTCTTT. This codes for CASRWTGNTEAFF.

The sample holds a few counts of this clonotype. The genes are TRBV4-1 and TRBJ1-2; 8 bases are shared with TRBD1. Germline V gene data show CDR1 as MGHRA and CDR2 as YSYEKL. V dropped 1 base and J dropped 5; count of bases not matched to a gene: 12. The CDR3 is made up of 17 amino acids. The CDR3 reads CASSQVRQGTGRYGYTF. CDR3 bases: TGCGCCAGCAGCCAAGTGCGACAGGGGACCGGACGGTATGGCTACACCTTC.

The sample holds a few counts of this clonotype. The chain combines TRBV7-8 with TRBJ2-7, with D possibly matching TRBD2 (6 bases). Per the germline V gene, CDR1 is SGHVS and CDR2 is FQNEAQ. The ends were cut back, 1 base at V and 6 bases at J, with 13 bases in the middle. This CDR3 contains 14 residues. CDR3 protein: CASSLGDLAAEQYF. The DNA for the CDR3 is TGTGCCAGCAGCTTAGGGGACTTAGCGGCCGAGCAGTACTTC.

The table lists this clonotype with a few counts. The genes are TRBV20-1 and TRBJ1-2; D perhaps matches TRBD1 (6 bases). The CDR3 runs 14 residues. V was clipped by 6 bases and J by 1 base, with 15 bases between them. CDR1 is DFQATT and CDR2 is SNEGSKA in the germline V gene (reference sequence). The CDR3 DNA is TGCAGTGCCTTAAAAGCAGGGGTTAACTATGGCTACACCTTC. This sequence encodes CSALKAGVNYGYTF.

This clonotype has a count of ten or more. The rearrangement links TRBV7-6 to TRBJ1-5, with D unresolved. CDR1 and CDR2 from the germline V gene are SGHVS and FNYEAQ. The CDR3 has 14 residues. The V and J ends lost 2 bases and 5 bases respectively, with 10 bases between them. The CDR3 DNA is TGTGCCAGCAGCTTACAGCGAGGTGATCAGCCCCAGCATTTT. It specifies CASSLQRGDQPQHF. Filled out from reference TRBV7-6 and TRBJ1-5, the complete variable domain reads GAGVSQSPRYKVTKRGQDVALRCDPISGHVSLYWYRQALGQGPEFLTYFNYEAQQDKSGLPNDRFSAERPEGSISTLTIQRTEQRDSAMYRCASSLQRGDQPQHFGDGTRLSIL.

There are a few counts of this clonotype. The rearrangement links TRBV5-6 to TRBJ1-5; 12 bases are a match to TRBD1. CDR1 and CDR2 (germline): SGHDT, YYEEEE. This CDR3 spans 18 amino acids. V gave up 5 bases and J gave up 3 bases; unmatched junction bases: 12. The CDR3 protein is CASRKKPGQGADNQPQHF. CDR3 nucleotides: TGTGCCAGCAGAAAGAAACCGGGACAGGGGGCCGACAATCAGCCCCAGCATTTT.

This clonotype was recorded at least ten times. The V call is TRBV28, the J call TRBJ2-7, with a weak D call TRBD1 (6 bases). Trimming stripped 5 bases from V and 3 bases from J, with 17 bases between. Germline CDR1 and CDR2: MDHEN and SYDVKM. The CDR3 has 15 residues. CDR3 coding DNA: TGTGCCAGCAGTGTTGGACAGCCGAGGGGCTACGAGCAGTACTTC. Translated: CASSVGQPRGYEQYF.

The chain combines TRBV9 with TRBJ2-3; 11 bases map to TRBD2. Germline CDR1 reads SGDLS; CDR2 reads YYNGEE. This CDR3 has 16 amino acids. J gave up 0 bases and V 4 bases, and 4 bases lay outside the gene matches. CDR3 bases: TGTGCCAGCAGCACCCGACTAGCGGGGAGCACAGATACGCAGTATTTT. The encoded protein is CASSTRLAGSTDTQYF.

This clonotype was observed at least ten times. The chain uses TRBV29-1 and TRBJ1-2; no clear D. The CDR3 covers 14 residues. V was trimmed by 5 bases and J by 1 base, leaving 14 bases between them. CDR1 is SQVTM and CDR2 is ANQGSEA in the germline V gene. DNA for the CDR3: TGCAGCGTTCTTACAGCCGGGCATAACTATGGCTACACCTTC. Residues: CSVLTAGHNYGYTF.

This clonotype was detected only a few times. The chain links TRBV27 to TRBJ1-6, with D possibly TRBD1 on 5 matching bases. This CDR3 is 14 amino acids long. V was clipped by 5 bases and J by 8 bases, with 13 bases between them. Germline V lookup: CDR1 MNHEY, CDR2 SMNVEV (reference sequence). The CDR3 loop is CASSPGTHYSPLHF. CDR3 DNA sequence: TGTGCCAGCAGTCCCGGGACCCATTATTCACCCCTCCACTTT.

This sequence joins TRBV6-6 and TRBJ2-7, with D possibly being TRBD1 (6 bases). The CDR3 totals 13 residues. The germline CDR1 and CDR2 sequences are MNHNY and SVGAGI (reference sequence). Trimming left V 5 bases short and J 5 bases short, with 13 bases between. In DNA, the CDR3 is TGTGCCAGCAGTCCTCAGGGGCGCCACGAGCAGTACTTC. This codes for CASSPQGRHEQYF.